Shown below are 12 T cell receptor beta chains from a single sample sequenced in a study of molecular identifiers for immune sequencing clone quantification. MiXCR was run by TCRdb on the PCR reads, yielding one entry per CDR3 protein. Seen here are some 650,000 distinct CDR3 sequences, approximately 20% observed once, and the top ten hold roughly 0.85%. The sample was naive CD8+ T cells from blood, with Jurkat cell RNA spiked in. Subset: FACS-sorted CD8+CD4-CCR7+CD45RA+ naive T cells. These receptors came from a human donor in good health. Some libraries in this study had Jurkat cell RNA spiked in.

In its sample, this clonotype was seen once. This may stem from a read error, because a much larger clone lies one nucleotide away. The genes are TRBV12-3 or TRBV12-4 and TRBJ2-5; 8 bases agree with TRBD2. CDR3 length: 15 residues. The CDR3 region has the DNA TGTGTCAGCAGCACCAACATACTAGCGGTTGGGACCCAGTACTTC. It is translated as CVSSTNILAVGTQYF.

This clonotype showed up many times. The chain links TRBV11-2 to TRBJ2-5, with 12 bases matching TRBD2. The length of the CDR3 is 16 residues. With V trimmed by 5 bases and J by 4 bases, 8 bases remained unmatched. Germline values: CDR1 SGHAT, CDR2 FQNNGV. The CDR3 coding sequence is TGTGCCAGCAGCCCGACTAGCGGGAGAACCCTAGAGACCCAGTACTTC. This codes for CASSPTSGRTLETQYF.

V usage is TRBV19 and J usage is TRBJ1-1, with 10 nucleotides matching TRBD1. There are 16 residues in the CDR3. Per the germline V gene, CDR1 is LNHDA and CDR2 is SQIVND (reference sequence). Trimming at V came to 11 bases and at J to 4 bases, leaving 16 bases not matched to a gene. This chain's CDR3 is CASKVGDRGRGTEAFF. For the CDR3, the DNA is TGTGCCTCCAAAGTAGGGGACAGGGGAAGAGGCACTGAAGCTTTCTTT.

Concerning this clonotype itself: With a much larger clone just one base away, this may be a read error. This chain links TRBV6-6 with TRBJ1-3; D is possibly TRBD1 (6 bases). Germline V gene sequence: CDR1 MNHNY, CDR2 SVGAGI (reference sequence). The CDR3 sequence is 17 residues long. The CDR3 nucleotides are TGTGCCAGCAGTTACGGAGGACAGTCCTTCTCTGGAGACACCATATATTTT. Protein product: CASSYGGQSFSGDTIYF.

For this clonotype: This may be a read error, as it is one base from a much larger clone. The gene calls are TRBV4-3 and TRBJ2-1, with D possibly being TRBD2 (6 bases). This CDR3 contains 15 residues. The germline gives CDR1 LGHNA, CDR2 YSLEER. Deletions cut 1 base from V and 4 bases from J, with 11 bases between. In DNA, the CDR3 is TGCGCCAGCAGCCAAGGCTACGGGAGTTACAATGAGCAGTTCTTC. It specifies CASSQGYGSYNEQFF.

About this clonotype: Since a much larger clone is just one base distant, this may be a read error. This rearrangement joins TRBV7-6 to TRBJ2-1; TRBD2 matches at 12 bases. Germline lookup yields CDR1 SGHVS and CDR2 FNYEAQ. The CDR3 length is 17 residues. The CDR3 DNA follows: TGTGCCAGCAGCTCGGAAGCTAGCGGGGGGGCCTACAATGAGCTGTTCTTC. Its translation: CASSSEASGGAYNELFF.

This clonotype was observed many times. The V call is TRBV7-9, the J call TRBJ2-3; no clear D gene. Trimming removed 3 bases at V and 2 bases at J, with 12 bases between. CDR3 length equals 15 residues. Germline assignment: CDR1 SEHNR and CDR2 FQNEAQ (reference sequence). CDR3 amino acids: CASSFGDTYTDTQYF. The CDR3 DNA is TGTGCCAGCAGCTTCGGCGACACCTACACAGATACGCAGTATTTT. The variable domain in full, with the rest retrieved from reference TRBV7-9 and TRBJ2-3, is DTGVSQNPRHKITKRGQNVTFRCDPISEHNRLYWYRQTLGQGPEFLTYFQNEAQLEKSRLLSDRFSAERPKGSFSTLEIQRTEQGDSAMYLCASSFGDTYTDTQYFGPGTRLTVL.

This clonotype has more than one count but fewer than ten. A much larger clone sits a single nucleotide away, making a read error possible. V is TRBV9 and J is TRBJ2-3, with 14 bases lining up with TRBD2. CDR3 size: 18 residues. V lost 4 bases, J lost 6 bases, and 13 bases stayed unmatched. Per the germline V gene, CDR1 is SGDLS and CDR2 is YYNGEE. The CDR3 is CASSPESGLAGGRDTQYF. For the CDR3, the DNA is TGTGCCAGCAGCCCCGAATCCGGACTAGCGGGAGGTCGGGATACGCAGTATTTT.

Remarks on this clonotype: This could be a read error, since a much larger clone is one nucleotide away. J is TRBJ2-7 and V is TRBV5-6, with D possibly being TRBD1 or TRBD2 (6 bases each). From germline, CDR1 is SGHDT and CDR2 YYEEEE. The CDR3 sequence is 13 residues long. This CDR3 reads CACSFQGRYEQYF. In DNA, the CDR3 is TGTGCCTGCAGCTTCCAGGGGAGGTACGAGCAGTACTTC.

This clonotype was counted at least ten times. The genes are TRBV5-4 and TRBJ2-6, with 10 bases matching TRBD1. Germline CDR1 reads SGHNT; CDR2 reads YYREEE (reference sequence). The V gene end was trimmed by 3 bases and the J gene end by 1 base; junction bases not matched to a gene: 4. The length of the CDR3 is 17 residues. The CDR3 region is CASSSWDRGSGANVLTF. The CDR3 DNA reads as TGTGCCAGCAGCTCATGGGACAGGGGTTCTGGGGCCAACGTCCTGACTTTC.

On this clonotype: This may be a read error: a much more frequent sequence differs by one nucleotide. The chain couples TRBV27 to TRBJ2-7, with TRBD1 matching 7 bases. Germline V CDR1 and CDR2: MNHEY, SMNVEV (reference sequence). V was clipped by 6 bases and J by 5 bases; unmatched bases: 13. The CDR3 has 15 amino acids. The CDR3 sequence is CASSPIDRVRNEQYF. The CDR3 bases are TGTGCCAGCAGCCCGATTGACAGGGTTCGGAACGAGCAGTACTTC.

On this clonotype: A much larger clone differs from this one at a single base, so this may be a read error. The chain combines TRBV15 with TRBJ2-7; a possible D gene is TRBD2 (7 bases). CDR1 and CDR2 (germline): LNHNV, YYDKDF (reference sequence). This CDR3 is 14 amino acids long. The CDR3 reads CATSTLGGAYGQYF. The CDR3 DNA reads TGTGCCACCAGCACCCTAGGGGGGGCCTACGGGCAGTACTTC. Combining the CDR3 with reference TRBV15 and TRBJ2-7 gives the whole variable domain DAMVIQNPRYQVTQFGKPVTLSCSQTLNHNVMYWYQQKSSQAPKLLFHYYDKDFNNEADTPDNFQSRRPNTSFCFLDIRSPGLGDTAMYLCATSTLGGAYGQYFGPGTRLTVT.